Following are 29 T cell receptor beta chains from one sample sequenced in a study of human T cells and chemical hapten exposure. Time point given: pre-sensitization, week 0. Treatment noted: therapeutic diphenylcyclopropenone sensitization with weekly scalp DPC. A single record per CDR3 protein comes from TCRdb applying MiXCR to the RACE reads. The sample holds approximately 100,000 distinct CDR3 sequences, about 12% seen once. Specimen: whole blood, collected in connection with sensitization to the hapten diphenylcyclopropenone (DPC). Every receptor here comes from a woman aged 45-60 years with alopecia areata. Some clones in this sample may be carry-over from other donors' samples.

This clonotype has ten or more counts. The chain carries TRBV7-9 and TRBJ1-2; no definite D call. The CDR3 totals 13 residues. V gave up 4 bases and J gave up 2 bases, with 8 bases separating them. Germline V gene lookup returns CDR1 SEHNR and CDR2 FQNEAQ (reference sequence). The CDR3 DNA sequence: TGTGCCAGCAGCTCGACAAGCAACTATGGCTACACCTTC. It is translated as CASSSTSNYGYTF.

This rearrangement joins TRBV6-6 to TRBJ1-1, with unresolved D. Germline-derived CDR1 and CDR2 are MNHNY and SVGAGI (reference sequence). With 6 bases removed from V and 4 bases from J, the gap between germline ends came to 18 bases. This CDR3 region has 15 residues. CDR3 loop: CASSQPQRAVTEAFF. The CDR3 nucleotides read TGTGCCAGCAGCCAACCTCAGCGGGCGGTCACTGAAGCTTTCTTT.

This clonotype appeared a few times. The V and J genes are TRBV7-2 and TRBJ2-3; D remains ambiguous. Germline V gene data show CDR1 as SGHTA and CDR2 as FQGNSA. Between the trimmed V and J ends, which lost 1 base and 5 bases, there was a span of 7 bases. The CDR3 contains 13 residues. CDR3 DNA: TGTGCCAGCAGCTTAGTCGGCGGAGATACGCAGTATTTT. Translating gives CASSLVGGDTQYF.

The CDR3 loop is CASSRRLENIQYF. The CDR3 region has the DNA TGTGCCAGCAGCCGGAGACTAGAAAACATTCAGTACTTC. This chain connects TRBV6-2 or TRBV6-3 to TRBJ2-4; D is perhaps TRBD2 (6 bases). Germline V gene data show CDR1 as MNHEY and CDR2 as SVGEGT. The germline V and J ends were trimmed by 6 bases and 5 bases, with 11 bases remaining between them. This CDR3 has 13 residues.

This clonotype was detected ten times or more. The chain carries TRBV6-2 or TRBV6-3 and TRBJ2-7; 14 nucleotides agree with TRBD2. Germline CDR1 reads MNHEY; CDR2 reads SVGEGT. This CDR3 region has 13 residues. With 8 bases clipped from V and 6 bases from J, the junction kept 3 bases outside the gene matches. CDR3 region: CASGLAGGSEQYF. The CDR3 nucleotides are TGTGCCAGCGGACTAGCGGGAGGATCCGAGCAGTACTTC.

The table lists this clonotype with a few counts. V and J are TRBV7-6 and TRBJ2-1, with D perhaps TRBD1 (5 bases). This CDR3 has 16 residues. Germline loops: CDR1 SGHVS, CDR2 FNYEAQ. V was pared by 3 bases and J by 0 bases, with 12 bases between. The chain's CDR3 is CASSFQGFNSYNEQFF. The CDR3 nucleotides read TGTGCCAGCAGCTTCCAGGGTTTTAACTCCTACAATGAGCAGTTCTTC.

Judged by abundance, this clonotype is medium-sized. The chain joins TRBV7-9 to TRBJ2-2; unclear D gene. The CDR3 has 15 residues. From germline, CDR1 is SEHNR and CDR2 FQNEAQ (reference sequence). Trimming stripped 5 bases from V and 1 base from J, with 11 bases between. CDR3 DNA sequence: TGTGCCAGCAGCCCCCGAGCCCAGAACACCGGGGAGCTGTTTTTT. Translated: CASSPRAQNTGELFF.

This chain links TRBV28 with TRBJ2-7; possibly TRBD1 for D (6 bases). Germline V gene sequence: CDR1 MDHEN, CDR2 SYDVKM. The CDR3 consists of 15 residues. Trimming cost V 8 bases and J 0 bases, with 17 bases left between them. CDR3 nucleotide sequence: TGTGCCAGCCCCCCTAGGGGGTATAGCTCCTACGAGCAGTACTTC. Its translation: CASPPRGYSSYEQYF.

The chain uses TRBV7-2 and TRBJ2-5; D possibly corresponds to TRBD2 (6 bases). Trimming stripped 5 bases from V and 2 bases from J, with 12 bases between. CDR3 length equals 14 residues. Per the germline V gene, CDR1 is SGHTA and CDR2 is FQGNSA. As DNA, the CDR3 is TGTGCCAGCAGCATCGGAGGGGATCAAGAGACCCAGTACTTC. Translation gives CASSIGGDQETQYF.

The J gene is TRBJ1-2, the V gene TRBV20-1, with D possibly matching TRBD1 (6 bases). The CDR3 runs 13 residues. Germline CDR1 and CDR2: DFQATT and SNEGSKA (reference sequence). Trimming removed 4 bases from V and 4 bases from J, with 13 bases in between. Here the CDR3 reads CSANGQTVYGYTF. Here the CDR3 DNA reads TGCAGTGCTAACGGACAGACCGTCTATGGCTACACCTTC.

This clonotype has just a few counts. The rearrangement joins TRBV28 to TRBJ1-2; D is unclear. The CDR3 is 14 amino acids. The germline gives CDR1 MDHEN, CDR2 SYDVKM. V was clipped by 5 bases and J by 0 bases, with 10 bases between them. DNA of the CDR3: TGTGCCAGCAGTACCCCTAGGTCTAACTATGGCTACACCTTC. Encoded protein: CASSTPRSNYGYTF.

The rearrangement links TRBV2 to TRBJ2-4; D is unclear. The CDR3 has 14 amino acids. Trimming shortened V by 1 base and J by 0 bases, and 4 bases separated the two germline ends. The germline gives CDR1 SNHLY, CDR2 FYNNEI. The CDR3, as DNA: TGTGCCAGCAGTGAAGTACTAGCCAAAAACATTCAGTACTTC. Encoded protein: CASSEVLAKNIQYF.

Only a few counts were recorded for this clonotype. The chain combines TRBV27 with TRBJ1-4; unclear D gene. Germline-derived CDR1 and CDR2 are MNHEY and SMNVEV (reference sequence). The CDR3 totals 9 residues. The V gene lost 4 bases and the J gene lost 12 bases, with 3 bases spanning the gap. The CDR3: CASSYELFF. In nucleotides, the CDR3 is TGTGCCAGCAGTTATGAACTGTTTTTT.

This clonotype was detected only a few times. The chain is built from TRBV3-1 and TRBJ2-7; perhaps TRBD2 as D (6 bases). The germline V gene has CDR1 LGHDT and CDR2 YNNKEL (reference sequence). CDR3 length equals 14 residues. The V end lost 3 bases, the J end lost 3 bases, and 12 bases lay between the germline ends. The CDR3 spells CASSHRLGLYEQYF. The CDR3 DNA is TGTGCCAGCAGCCACAGACTAGGACTCTACGAGCAGTACTTC.

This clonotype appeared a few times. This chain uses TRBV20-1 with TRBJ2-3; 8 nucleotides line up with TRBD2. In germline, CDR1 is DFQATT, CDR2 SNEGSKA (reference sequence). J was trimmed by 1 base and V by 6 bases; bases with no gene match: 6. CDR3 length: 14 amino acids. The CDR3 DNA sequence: TGCAGTGCCGTCAGGCGGGAGGGCACAGATACGCAGTATTTT. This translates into CSAVRREGTDTQYF.

CDR3 region: CAISATTDTQYF. The CDR3, as DNA: TGTGCCATCAGTGCCACCACAGATACGCAGTATTTT. The chain joins TRBV10-3 to TRBJ2-3; D remains unclear. Germline V gene sequence: CDR1 ENHRY, CDR2 SYGVKD. V was trimmed by 4 bases and J by 2 bases, leaving 4 bases between them. This CDR3 has 12 amino acids.

DNA of the CDR3: TGCGCCAGCAGTGGAGGGGGCCAAGATACGCAGTATTTT. This sequence encodes CASSGGGQDTQYF. The rearrangement links TRBV5-1 to TRBJ2-3; D is possibly TRBD1 (7 bases). The V and J ends lost 5 bases and 5 bases respectively, with 12 bases between them. This CDR3 has 13 residues. CDR1 and CDR2 (germline): SGHRS, YFSETQ.

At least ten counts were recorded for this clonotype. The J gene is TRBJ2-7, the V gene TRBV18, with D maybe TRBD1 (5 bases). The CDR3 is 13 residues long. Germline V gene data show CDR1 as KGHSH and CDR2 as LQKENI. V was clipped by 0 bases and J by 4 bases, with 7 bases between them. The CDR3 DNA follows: TGTGCCAGCTCACCACCATCAGGGTACGAGCAGTACTTC. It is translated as CASSPPSGYEQYF.

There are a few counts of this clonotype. The CDR3 DNA follows: TGTGCCAGCAGCTTAGCGCCGGGGAATCAGCCCCAGCATTTT. Protein: CASSLAPGNQPQHF. The J gene is TRBJ1-5, the V gene TRBV7-6; D is undetermined. Looked up from germline, CDR1 is SGHVS and CDR2 is FNYEAQ. The V end lost 0 bases, the J end lost 4 bases, and 7 bases lay between the germline ends. CDR3 length equals 14 residues.

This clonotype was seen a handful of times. CDR3 bases: TGTGCCAGCAGCGTGTCTACCTACACAGATACGCAGTATTTT. Translated: CASSVSTYTDTQYF. The chain carries TRBV7-2 and TRBJ2-3; D gene ambiguous. Germline values: CDR1 SGHTA, CDR2 FQGNSA. Trimming left V 5 bases short and J 2 bases short, with 11 bases between. CDR3 length: 14 residues.

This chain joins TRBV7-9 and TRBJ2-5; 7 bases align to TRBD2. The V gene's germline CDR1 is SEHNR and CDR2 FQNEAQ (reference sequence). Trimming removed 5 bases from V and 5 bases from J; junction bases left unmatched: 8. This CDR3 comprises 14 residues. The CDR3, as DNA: TGTGCCAGCAGCCGGGACTACCCTCGGGAGACCCAGTACTTC. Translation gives CASSRDYPRETQYF.

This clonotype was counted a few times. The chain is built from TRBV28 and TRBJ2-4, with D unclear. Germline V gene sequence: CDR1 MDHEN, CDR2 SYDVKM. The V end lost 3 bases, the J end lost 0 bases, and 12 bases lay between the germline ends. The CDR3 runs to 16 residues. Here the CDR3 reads CASSFKTPLAKNIQYF. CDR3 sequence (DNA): TGTGCCAGCAGTTTTAAGACTCCTCTAGCCAAAAACATTCAGTACTTC.

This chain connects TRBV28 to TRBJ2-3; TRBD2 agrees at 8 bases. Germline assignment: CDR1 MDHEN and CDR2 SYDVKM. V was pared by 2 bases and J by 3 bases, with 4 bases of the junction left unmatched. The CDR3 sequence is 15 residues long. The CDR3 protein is CASSLQGLVTDTQYF. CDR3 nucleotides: TGTGCCAGCAGTTTACAGGGACTAGTTACAGATACGCAGTATTTT.

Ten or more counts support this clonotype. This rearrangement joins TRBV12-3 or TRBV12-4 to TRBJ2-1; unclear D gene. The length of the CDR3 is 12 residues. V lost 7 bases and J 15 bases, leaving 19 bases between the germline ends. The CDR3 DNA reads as TGTGCCAGCACCACGACCGTCCGACTGGTGTTCTTC. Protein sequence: CASTTTVRLVFF.

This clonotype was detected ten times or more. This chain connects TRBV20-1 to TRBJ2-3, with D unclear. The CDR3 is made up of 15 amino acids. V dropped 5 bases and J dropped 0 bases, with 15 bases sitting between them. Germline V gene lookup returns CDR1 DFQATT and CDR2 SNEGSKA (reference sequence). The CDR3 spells CSAFRLTDSTDTQYF. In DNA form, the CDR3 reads TGCAGTGCTTTTCGGCTCACGGATAGCACAGATACGCAGTATTTT.

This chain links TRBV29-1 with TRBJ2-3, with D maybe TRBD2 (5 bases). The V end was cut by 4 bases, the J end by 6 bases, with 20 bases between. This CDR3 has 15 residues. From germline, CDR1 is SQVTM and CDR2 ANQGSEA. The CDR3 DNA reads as TGCAGCGTTGCCCTCACCGTGGGAGAAACGGATACGCAGTATTTT. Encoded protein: CSVALTVGETDTQYF.

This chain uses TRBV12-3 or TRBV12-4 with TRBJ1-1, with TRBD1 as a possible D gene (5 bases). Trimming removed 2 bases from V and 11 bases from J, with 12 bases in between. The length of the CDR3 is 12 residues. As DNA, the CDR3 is TGTGCCAGCAGTTTATCACACTACAGGGCTTTCTTT. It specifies CASSLSHYRAFF.

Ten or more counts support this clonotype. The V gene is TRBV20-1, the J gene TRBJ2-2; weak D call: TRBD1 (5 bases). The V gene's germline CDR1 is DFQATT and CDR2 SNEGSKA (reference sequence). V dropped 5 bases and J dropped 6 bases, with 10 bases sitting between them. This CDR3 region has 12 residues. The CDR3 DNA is TGCAGTGCTTATCTAGGGGCCGGGGAGCTGTTTTTT. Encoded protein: CSAYLGAGELFF.

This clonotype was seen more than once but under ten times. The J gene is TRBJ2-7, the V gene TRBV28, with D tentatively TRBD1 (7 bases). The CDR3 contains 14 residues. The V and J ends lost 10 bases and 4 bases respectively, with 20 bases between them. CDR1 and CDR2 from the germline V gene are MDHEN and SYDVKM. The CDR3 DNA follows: TGTGCCACCAGCCCGGAGGGGGCTTGGTACGAGCAGTACTTC. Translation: CATSPEGAWYEQYF.